This T cell receptor (beta chain) derives from a study of radiotherapy plus CTLA-4 blockade in lung cancer. Study information: Across the patients, objective responses occurred in about 19%, and disease control in around 31%. Points from the study as a whole: Tumor-derived TCR clones expanded in blood after radiotherapy plus ipilimumab.

Trimming took 0 bases from V and 4 from J, leaving 7 bases between them. The length of the CDR3 is 15 residues. Germline CDR1 is MNHEY and CDR2 is SMNVEV (reference sequence). With respect to this clone: What it binds is unknown.

The protocol was immunoSEQ multiplex PCR, while the TCRdb copy is restricted to in-frame clones and leaves out a portion. The top ten hold roughly 8% of the sample, which has around 59,000 clones, about 70% seen once. People whose metastatic non-small-cell lung cancer was chemo-refractory got focal radiation along with CTLA-4 blockade by ipilimumab. V is TRBV27 and J is TRBJ1-6, with unresolved D. The specimen was peripheral blood, collected from a patient treated with radiotherapy plus ipilimumab. The clonotype originates from a human donor with non-small cell lung cancer whose response to radiotherapy plus ipilimumab could not be evaluated. The CDR3, as DNA: TGTGCCAGCAGTTTATCGCTAGGATATAATTCACCCCTCCACTTT. It is translated as CASSLSLGYNSPLHF.